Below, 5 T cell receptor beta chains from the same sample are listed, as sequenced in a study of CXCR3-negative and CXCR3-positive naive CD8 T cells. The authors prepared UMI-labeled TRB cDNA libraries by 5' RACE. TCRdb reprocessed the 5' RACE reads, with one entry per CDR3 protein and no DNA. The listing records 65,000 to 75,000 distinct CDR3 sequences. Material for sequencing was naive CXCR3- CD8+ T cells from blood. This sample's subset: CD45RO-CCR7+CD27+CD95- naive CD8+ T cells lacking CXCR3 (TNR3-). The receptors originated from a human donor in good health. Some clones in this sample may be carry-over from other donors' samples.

The CDR3 reads CASSHGRAYEQYF. V is TRBV7-7 and J is TRBJ2-7. The CDR3 has 13 amino acids. Germline V lookup: CDR1 SSHAT, CDR2 FNYEAQ (reference sequence).

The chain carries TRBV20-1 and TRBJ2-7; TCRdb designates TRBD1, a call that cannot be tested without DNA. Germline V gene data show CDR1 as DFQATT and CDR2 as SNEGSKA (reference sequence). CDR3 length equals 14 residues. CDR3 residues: CSAPGQDFSYEQYF.

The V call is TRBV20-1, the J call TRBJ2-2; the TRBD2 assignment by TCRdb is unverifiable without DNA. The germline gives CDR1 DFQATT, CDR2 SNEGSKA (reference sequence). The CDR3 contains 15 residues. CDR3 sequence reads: CSARDWGTPTGELFF.

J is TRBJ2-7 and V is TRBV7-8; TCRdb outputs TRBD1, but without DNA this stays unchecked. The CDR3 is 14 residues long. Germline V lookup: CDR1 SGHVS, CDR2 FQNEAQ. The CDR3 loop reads CASSLAYGAYEQYF.

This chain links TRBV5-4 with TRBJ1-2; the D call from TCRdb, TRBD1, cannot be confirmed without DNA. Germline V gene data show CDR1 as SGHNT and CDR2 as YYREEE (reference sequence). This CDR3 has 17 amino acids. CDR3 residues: CASSQSHRTGEFYGYTF.